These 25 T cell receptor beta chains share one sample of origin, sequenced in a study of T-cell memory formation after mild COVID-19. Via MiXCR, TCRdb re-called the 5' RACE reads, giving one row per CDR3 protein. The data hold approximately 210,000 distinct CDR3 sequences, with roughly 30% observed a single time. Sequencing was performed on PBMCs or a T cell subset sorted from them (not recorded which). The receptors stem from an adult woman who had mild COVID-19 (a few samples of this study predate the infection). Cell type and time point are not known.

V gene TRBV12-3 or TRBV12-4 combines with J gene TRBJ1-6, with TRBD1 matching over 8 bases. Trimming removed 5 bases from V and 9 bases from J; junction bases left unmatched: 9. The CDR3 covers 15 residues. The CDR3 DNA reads TGTGCCAGCAGTGTGACAGGGGACACCGGTTCACCCCTCCACTTT. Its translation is CASSVTGDTGSPLHF.

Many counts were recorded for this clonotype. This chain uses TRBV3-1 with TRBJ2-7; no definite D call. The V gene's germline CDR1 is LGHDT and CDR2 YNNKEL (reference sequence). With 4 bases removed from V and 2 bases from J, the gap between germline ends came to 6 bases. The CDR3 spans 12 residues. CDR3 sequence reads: CASSPGTYEQYF. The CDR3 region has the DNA TGTGCCAGCAGCCCCGGTACCTACGAGCAGTACTTC.

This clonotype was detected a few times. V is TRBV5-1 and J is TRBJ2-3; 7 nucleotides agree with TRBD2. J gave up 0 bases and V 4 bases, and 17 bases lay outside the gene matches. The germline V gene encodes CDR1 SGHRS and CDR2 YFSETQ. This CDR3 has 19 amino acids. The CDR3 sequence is CASSRPPGLRPASTDTQYF. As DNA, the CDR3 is TGCGCCAGCAGCCGGCCCCCGGGACTACGGCCCGCTAGCACAGATACGCAGTATTTT.

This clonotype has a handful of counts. CDR3 in DNA: TGTGCCAGCGGGGGGGATCCCTACGAGCAGTACTTC. Amino acid sequence: CASGGDPYEQYF. The chain uses TRBV14 and TRBJ2-7; 7 bases are a match to TRBD2. Trimming at V came to 8 bases and at J to 2 bases, leaving 3 bases not matched to a gene. This CDR3 has 12 residues. CDR1 and CDR2 (germline): SGHDN, FVKESK.

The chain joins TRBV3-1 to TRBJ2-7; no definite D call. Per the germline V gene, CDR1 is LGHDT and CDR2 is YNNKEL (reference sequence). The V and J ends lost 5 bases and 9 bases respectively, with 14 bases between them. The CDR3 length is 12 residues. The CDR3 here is CASSETYALQYF. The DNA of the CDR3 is TGTGCCAGCAGCGAAACCTATGCTCTGCAGTACTTC.

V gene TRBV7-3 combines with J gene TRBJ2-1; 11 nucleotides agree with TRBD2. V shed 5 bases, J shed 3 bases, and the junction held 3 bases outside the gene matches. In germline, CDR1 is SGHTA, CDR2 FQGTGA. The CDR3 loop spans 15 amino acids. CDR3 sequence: CASSGLAGRYNEQFF. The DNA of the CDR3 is TGTGCCAGCAGCGGACTAGCGGGTCGCTACAATGAGCAGTTCTTC.

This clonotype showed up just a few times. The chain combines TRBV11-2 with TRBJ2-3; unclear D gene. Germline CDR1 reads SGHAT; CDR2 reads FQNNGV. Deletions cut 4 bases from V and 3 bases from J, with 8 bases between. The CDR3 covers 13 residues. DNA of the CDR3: TGTGCCAGCAGCTCCCGGTGGACAGATACGCAGTATTTT. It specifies CASSSRWTDTQYF. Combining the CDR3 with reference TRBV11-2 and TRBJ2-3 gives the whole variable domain EAGVAQSPRYKIIEKRQSVAFWCNPISGHATLYWYQQILGQGPKLLIQFQNNGVVDDSQLPKDRFSAERLKGVDSTLKIQPAKLEDSAVYLCASSSRWTDTQYFGPGTRLTVL.

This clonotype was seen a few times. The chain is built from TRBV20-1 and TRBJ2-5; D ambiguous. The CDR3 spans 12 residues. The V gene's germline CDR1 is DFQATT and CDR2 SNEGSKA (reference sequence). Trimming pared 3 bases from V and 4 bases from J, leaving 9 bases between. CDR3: CSARRSPETQYF. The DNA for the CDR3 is TGCAGTGCTAGGAGATCCCCAGAGACCCAGTACTTC.

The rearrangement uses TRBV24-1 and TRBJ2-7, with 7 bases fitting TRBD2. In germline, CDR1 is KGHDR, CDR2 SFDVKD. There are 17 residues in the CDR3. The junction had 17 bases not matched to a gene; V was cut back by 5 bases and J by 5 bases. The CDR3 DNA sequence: TGTGCCACCAGTGGAGTTAGCGGGTCGACTGGACTCGACGAGCAGTACTTC. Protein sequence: CATSGVSGSTGLDEQYF.

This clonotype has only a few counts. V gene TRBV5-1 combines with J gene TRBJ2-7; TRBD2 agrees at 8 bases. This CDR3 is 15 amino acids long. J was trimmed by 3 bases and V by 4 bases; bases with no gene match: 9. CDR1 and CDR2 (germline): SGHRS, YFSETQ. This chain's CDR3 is CASSRGGQAIYEQYF. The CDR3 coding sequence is TGCGCCAGCAGCCGGGGGGGGCAGGCGATCTACGAGCAGTACTTC.

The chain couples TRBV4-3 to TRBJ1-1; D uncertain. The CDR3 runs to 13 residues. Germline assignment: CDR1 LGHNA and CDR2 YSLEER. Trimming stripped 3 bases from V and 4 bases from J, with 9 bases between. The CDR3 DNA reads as TGCGCCAGCAGCCACCGTTTGGGCACTGAAGCTTTCTTT. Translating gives CASSHRLGTEAFF.

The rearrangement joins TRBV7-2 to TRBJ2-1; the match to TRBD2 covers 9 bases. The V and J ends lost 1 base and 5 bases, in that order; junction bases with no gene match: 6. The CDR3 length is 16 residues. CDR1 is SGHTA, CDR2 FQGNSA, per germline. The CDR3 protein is CASSLGLAGDHNEQFF. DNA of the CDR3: TGTGCCAGCAGCTTAGGGTTAGCGGGAGACCACAATGAGCAGTTCTTC.

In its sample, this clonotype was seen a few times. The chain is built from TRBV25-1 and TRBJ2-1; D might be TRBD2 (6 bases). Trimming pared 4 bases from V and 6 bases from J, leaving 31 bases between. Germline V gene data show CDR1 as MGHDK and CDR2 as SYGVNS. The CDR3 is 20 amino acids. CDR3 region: CASSGVRDPRSNGSINEQFF. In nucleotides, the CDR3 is TGTGCCAGCAGTGGTGTGAGGGACCCCCGTTCGAACGGGAGTATCAATGAGCAGTTCTTC.

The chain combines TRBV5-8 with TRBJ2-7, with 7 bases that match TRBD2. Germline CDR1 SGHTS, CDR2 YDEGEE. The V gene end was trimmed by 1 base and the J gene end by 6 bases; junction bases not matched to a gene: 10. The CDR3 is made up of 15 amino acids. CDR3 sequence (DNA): TGTGCCAGCAGCTTGTACGTGGGAGGGCCACGCGAGCAGTACTTC. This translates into CASSLYVGGPREQYF.

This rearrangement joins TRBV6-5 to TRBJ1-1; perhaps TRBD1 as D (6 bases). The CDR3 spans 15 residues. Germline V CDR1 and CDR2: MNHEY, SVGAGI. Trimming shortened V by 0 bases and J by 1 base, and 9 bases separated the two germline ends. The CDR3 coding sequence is TGTGCCAGCAGTTACTCACAGGGCTCGAACACTGAAGCTTTCTTT. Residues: CASSYSQGSNTEAFF.

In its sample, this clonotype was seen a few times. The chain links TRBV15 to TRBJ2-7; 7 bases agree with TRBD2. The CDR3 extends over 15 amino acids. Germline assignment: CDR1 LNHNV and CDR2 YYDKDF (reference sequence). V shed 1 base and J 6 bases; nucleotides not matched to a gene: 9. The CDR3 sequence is CATSRGGDYAGEQYF. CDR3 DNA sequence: TGTGCCACCAGCAGAGGGGGGGACTATGCGGGCGAGCAGTACTTC.

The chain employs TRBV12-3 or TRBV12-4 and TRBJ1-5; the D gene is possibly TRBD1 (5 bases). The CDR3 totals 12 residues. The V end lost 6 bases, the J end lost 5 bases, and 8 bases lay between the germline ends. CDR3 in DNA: TGTGCCAGCAGCTCAGGGCATCAGCCCCAGCATTTT. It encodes CASSSGHQPQHF.

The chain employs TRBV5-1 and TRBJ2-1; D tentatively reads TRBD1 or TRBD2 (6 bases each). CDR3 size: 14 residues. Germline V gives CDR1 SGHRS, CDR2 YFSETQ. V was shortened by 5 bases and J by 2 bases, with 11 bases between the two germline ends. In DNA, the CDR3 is TGCGCCAGCAGGGAGGGGGAAACCTACAATGAGCAGTTCTTC. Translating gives CASREGETYNEQFF.

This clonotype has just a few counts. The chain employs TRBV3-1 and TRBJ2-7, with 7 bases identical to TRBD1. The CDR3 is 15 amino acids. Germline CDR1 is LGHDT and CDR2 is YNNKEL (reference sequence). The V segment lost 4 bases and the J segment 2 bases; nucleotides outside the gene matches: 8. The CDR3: CASSRRQGSAYEQYF. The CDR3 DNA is TGTGCCAGCAGCCGAAGACAGGGATCAGCCTACGAGCAGTACTTC.

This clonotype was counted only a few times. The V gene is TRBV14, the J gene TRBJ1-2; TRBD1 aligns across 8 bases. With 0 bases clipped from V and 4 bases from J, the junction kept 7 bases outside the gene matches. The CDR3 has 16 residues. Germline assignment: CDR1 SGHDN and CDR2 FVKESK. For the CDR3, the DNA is TGTGCCAGCAGCCAAGATGTGAGACAGGGGTCCTATGGCTACACCTTC. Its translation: CASSQDVRQGSYGYTF.

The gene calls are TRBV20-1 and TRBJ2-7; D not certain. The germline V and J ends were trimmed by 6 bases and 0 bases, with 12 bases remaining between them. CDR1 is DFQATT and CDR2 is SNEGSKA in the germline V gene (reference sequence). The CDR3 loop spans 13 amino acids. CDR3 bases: TGCAGTGCCCTCCAGCTGGTCTCCTACGAGCAGTACTTC. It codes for CSALQLVSYEQYF.

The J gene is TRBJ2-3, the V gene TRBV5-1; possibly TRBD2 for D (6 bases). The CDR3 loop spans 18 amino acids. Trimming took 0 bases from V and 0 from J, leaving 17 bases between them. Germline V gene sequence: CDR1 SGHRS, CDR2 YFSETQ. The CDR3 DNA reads TGCGCCAGCAGCTTGGCCAGGGACTGGATATCTAGCACAGATACGCAGTATTTT. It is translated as CASSLARDWISSTDTQYF.

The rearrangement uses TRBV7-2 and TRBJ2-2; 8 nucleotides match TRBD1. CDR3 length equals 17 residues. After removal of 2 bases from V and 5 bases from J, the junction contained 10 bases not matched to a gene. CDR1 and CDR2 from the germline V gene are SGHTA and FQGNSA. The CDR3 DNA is TGTGCCAGCAGCTTAAGTGGAGGGACAGGAAGAACCGGGGAGCTGTTTTTT. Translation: CASSLSGGTGRTGELFF.

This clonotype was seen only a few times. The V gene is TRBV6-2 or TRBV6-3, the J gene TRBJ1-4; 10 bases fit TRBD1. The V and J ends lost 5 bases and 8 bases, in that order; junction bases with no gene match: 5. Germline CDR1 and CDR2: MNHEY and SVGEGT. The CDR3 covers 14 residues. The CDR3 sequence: CASSRPGQGEKLFF. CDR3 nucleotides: TGTGCCAGCAGTCGACCGGGACAGGGGGAAAAACTGTTTTTT.

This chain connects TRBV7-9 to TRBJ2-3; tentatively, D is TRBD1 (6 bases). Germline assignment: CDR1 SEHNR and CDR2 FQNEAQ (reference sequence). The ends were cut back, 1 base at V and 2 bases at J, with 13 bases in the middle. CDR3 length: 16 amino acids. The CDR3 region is CASSLVWGRITDTQYF. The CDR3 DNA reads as TGTGCCAGCAGCTTAGTCTGGGGGCGCATCACAGATACGCAGTATTTT.